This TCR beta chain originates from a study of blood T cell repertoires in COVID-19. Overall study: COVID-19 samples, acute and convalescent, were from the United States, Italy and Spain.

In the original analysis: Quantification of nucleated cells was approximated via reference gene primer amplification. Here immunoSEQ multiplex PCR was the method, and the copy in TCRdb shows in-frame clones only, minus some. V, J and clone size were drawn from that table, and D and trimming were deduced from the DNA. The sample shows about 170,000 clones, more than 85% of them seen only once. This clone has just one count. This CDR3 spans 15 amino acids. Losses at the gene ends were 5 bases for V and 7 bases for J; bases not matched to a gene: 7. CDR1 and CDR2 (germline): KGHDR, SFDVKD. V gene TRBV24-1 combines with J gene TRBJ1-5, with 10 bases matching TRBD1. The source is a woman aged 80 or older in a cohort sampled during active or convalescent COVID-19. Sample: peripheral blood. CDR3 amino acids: CATSGEGQGRQPQHF. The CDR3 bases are TGTGCCACCAGTGGTGAGGGACAGGGGAGGCAGCCCCAGCATTTT.